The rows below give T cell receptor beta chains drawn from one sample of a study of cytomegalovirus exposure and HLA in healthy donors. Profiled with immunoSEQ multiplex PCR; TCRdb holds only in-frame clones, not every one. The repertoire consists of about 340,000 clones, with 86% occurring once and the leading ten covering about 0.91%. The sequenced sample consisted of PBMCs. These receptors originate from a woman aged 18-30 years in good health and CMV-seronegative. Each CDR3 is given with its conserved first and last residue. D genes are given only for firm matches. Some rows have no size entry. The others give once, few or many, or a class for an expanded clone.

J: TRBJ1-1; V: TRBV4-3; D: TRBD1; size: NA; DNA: TGCGCCAGCAGCCAGCGAGGGGGCCCCTCGGGGGCTGAAGCTTTCTTT; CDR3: CASSQRGGPSGAEAFF
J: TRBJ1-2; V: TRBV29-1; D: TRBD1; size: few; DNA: TGCAGCGTTGAGGGCTGGACAGGGGCTTCCTATGGCTACACCTTC; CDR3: CSVEGWTGASYGYTF
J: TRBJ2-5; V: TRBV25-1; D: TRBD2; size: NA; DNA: TGTGCCAGCAGTGACGGGTTAGCGGGGGGGGAGACCCAGTACTTC; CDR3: CASSDGLAGGETQYF
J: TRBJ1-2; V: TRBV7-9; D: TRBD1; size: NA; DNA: TGTGCCAGCAGCTTAGGAGGCCCCGGGACAGTTTATGGCTACACCTTC; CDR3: CASSLGGPGTVYGYTF
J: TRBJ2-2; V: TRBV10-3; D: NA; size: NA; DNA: TGTGCCATCAGTTATTTAGGGGGGAACACCGGGGAGCTGTTTTTT; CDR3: CAISYLGGNTGELFF
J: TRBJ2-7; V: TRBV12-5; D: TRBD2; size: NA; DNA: TGTGCTAGTGGTTTGGTATTTGGAGGGGACTACTCCTACGAGCAGTACTTC; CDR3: CASGLVFGGDYSYEQYF
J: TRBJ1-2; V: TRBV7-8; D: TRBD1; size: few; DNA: TGTGCCAGCAGCCGGGACAGCTATGGCTACACCTTC; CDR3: CASSRDSYGYTF
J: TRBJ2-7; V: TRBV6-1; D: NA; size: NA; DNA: TGTGCCAGCAGTGAAGAGAACAGGATCTTTGTAGGGCAGTACTTC; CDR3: CASSEENRIFVGQYF
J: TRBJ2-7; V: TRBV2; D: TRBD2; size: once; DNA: TGTGCCAGCAGTGAAGCGGGACTAGCGGGAAACGAGCAGTACTTC; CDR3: CASSEAGLAGNEQYF
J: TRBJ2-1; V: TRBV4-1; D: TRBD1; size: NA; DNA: TGCGCCAGCACCTCGACAGGGGGTGCTAGCGATGAGCAGTTCTTC; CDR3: CASTSTGGASDEQFF
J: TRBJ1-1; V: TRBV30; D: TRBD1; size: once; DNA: TGTGCCTGGCGTCCGGGACAGGGGACTGGAGCTTTCTTT; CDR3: CAWRPGQGTGAFF
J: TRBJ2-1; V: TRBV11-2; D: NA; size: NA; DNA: TGTGCCAGCAGCTTAGTAGGGGCAGAGCAGTTCTTC; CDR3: CASSLVGAEQFF
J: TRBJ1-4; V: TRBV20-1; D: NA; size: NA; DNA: TGCAGTGCCCTTACTAATGAAAAACTGTTTTTT; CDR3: CSALTNEKLFF
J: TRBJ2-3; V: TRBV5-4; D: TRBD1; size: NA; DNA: TGTGCCAGCAGCCTACGACAGGGCCTAGACACAGATACGCAGTATTTT; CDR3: CASSLRQGLDTDTQYF
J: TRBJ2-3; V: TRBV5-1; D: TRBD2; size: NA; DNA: TGCGCCAGCAGCTTTGCGGGAGCGGGAACAGATACGCAGTATTTT; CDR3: CASSFAGAGTDTQYF
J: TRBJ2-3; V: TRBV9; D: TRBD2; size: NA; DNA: TGTGCCAGCAGCGCGTCCCCTCTAGCGGGAGGGAGCACAGATACGCAGTATTTT; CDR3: CASSASPLAGGSTDTQYF
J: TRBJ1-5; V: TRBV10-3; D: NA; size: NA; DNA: TGTGCCATCAGTGATAGGACGACTAACAATCAGCCCCAGCATTTT; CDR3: CAISDRTTNNQPQHF
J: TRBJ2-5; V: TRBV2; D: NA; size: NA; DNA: TGTGCCAGCAGTGATTATATGGGCTACCGAGAAGAGACCCAGTACTTC; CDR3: CASSDYMGYREETQYF
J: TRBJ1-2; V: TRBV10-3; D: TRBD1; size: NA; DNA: TGTGCCATCACCCGGGACAGGGCTAACTATGGCTACACCTTC; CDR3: CAITRDRANYGYTF
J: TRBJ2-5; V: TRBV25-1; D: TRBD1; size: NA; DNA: TGTGCCAGCAGTAAAAGACAGGGGATAGAGACCCAGTACTTC; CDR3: CASSKRQGIETQYF
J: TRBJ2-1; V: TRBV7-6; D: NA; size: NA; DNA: TGTGCCAGCAGCCGGGGAGTCTACAATGAGCAGTTCTTC; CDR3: CASSRGVYNEQFF
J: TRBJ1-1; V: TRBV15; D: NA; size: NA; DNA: TGTGCCACCAGCAGAAACTCCGAACCGACTGAAGCTTTCTTT; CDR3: CATSRNSEPTEAFF
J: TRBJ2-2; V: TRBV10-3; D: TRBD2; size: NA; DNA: TGTGCCATCAGTGCCCTAGCGGGGACCCTCACCGGGGAGCTGTTTTTT; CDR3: CAISALAGTLTGELFF
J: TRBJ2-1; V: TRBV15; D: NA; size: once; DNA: TGTGCCACCAGCAGAGGAGACAGCCGCTCCTACAATGAGCAGTTCTTC; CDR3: CATSRGDSRSYNEQFF
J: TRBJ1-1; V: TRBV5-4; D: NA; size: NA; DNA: TGTGCCAGCAGCTTGCGGGGGGCAACTGAAGCTTTCTTT; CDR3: CASSLRGATEAFF
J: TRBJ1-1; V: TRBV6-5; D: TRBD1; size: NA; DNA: TGTGCCAGCAGTTTTTTGGACAGGGTGGGCACTGAAGCTTTCTTT; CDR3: CASSFLDRVGTEAFF
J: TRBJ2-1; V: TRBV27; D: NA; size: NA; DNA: TGTGCCAGCAGTCGGTACCCGGGATCGGGGAATGAGCAGTTCTTC; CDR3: CASSRYPGSGNEQFF